A selection of T cell receptor beta chains follows, all from one sample in a study of T cells in Graves' hyperthyroidism and ophthalmopathy. A single record per CDR3 protein comes from TCRdb applying MiXCR to the multiplex PCR reads. The data show approximately 530,000 distinct CDR3 sequences, 16% seen once. Material: blood. The receptors come from a woman aged 18-29 years with Graves' hyperthyroidism. Each CDR3 is given with its conserved first and last residue. A D gene is named only where the DNA matches it firmly. Where a row states a size, it is once, few, many or the class of an expanded clone; other rows omit it.

d_call: TRBD1; clone_size: NA; j_call: TRBJ2-1; v_call: TRBV11-2; cdr3_aa: CASSSDRVNERFF; cdr3_nt: TGTGCCAGCAGCTCAGACAGGGTCAATGAGCGGTTCTTC
d_call: TRBD1; clone_size: many; j_call: TRBJ1-4; v_call: TRBV12-3/TRBV12-4; cdr3_aa: CASSLSGGAEKLFF; cdr3_nt: TGTGCCAGCAGCCTATCAGGGGGGGCGGAAAAACTGTTTTTT
d_call: TRBD2; clone_size: NA; j_call: TRBJ2-1; v_call: TRBV5-1; cdr3_aa: CASSYSGARLGEQFF; cdr3_nt: TGCGCCAGCAGCTATAGCGGGGCCAGGTTGGGGGAGCAGTTCTTC
d_call: NA; clone_size: NA; j_call: TRBJ2-7; v_call: TRBV15; cdr3_aa: CATSRDLADRDEQYF; cdr3_nt: TGTGCCACCAGCAGAGATCTCGCCGATCGGGACGAGCAGTACTTC
d_call: TRBD2; clone_size: many; j_call: TRBJ2-7; v_call: TRBV7-2; cdr3_aa: CASSPRFGLAGGQSGEQYF; cdr3_nt: TGTGCCAGCAGCCCGAGATTCGGACTAGCGGGGGGGCAAAGTGGCGAGCAGTACTTC
d_call: NA; clone_size: NA; j_call: TRBJ1-6; v_call: TRBV14; cdr3_aa: CASSSKVNSPLHF; cdr3_nt: TGTGCCAGCAGTAGCAAAGTTAATTCACCCCTCCACTTT
d_call: NA; clone_size: NA; j_call: TRBJ1-2; v_call: TRBV7-2; cdr3_aa: CASKKTGNYGYTF; cdr3_nt: TGTGCCAGCAAAAAGACGGGAAACTATGGCTACACCTTC
d_call: NA; clone_size: many; j_call: TRBJ2-5; v_call: TRBV7-2; cdr3_aa: CASSLVGDWETQYF; cdr3_nt: TGTGCCAGCAGCTTAGTGGGGGATTGGGAGACCCAGTACTTC
d_call: NA; clone_size: NA; j_call: TRBJ1-4; v_call: TRBV7-9; cdr3_aa: CASSYRGAVGREKLFF; cdr3_nt: TGTGCCAGCAGTTATAGGGGGGCAGTCGGTCGAGAAAAACTGTTTTTT
d_call: TRBD1; clone_size: many; j_call: TRBJ2-1; v_call: TRBV15; cdr3_aa: CATSRSGQPSYNEQFF; cdr3_nt: TGTGCCACCAGCCGGTCGGGACAGCCCTCCTACAATGAGCAGTTCTTC
d_call: TRBD2; clone_size: many; j_call: TRBJ2-5; v_call: TRBV12-3/TRBV12-4; cdr3_aa: CASSDGTSGTVQYF; cdr3_nt: TGTGCCAGCAGCGACGGGACTAGCGGGACGGTCCAGTACTTC
d_call: NA; clone_size: NA; j_call: TRBJ2-5; v_call: TRBV20-1; cdr3_aa: CSGSHQETQYF; cdr3_nt: TGCAGTGGGTCCCACCAAGAGACCCAGTACTTC
d_call: NA; clone_size: NA; j_call: TRBJ1-2; v_call: TRBV2; cdr3_aa: CASSGFGVYDYTF; cdr3_nt: TGTGCCAGCAGTGGGTTCGGGGTCTATGACTACACCTTC
d_call: NA; clone_size: many; j_call: TRBJ1-1; v_call: TRBV12-3/TRBV12-4; cdr3_aa: CASSRTRDSTEAFF; cdr3_nt: TGTGCCAGCAGTCGGACGAGGGATTCCACTGAAGCTTTCTTT
d_call: NA; clone_size: few; j_call: TRBJ1-5; v_call: TRBV24-1; cdr3_aa: CATSGRGDNQPQHF; cdr3_nt: TGTGCCACCAGTGGAAGAGGCGACAATCAGCCCCAGCATTTT
d_call: TRBD2; clone_size: many; j_call: TRBJ2-7; v_call: TRBV4-1; cdr3_aa: CASSQAGGPPYEQYF; cdr3_nt: TGCGCCAGCAGCCAAGCGGGAGGGCCGCCCTACGAGCAGTACTTC
d_call: NA; clone_size: few; j_call: TRBJ2-7; v_call: TRBV18; cdr3_aa: CASSPRGDTYEQYF; cdr3_nt: TGTGCCAGCTCACCCCGCGGAGATACCTACGAGCAGTACTTC
d_call: NA; clone_size: NA; j_call: TRBJ2-7; v_call: TRBV6-1; cdr3_aa: CASSEAWTENLYEQYF; cdr3_nt: TGTGCCAGCAGTGAAGCGTGGACAGAGAACCTCTACGAGCAGTACTTC
d_call: NA; clone_size: many; j_call: TRBJ1-1; v_call: TRBV30; cdr3_aa: CALMTGVNTEAFF; cdr3_nt: TGTGCCTTAATGACCGGAGTGAACACTGAAGCTTTCTTT
d_call: TRBD1; clone_size: few; j_call: TRBJ2-7; v_call: TRBV6-1; cdr3_aa: CASRERQGFHEQYF; cdr3_nt: TGTGCCAGCAGAGAAAGACAGGGGTTCCACGAGCAGTACTTC
d_call: NA; clone_size: NA; j_call: TRBJ2-1; v_call: TRBV12-3/TRBV12-4; cdr3_aa: CASSLGGAGWDEQFF; cdr3_nt: TGTGCCAGCAGTTTAGGAGGAGCGGGTTGGGATGAGCAGTTCTTC
d_call: TRBD2; clone_size: NA; j_call: TRBJ2-2; v_call: TRBV10-3; cdr3_aa: CAIGGLAGGVAGELFF; cdr3_nt: TGTGCCATCGGCGGACTAGCGGGAGGGGTAGCGGGGGAGCTGTTTTTT
d_call: TRBD1; clone_size: few; j_call: TRBJ1-5; v_call: TRBV20-1; cdr3_aa: CSARTGHSNQPQHF; cdr3_nt: TGCAGTGCTCGGACAGGGCATAGCAATCAGCCCCAGCATTTT
d_call: NA; clone_size: NA; j_call: TRBJ2-3; v_call: TRBV11-2; cdr3_aa: CASSLDRAGGPDTQYF; cdr3_nt: TGTGCCAGCAGCTTAGATCGGGCAGGTGGCCCAGATACGCAGTATTTT
d_call: NA; clone_size: many; j_call: TRBJ2-7; v_call: TRBV5-1; cdr3_aa: CASSDTGPGYEQYF; cdr3_nt: TGCGCCAGCAGCGACACAGGGCCGGGATACGAGCAGTACTTC
d_call: TRBD1; clone_size: NA; j_call: TRBJ2-3; v_call: TRBV28; cdr3_aa: CAGQTGRTDTQYF; cdr3_nt: TGTGCCGGTCAGACAGGGCGCACAGATACGCAGTATTTT
d_call: NA; clone_size: few; j_call: TRBJ1-5; v_call: TRBV27; cdr3_aa: CASSLIAGTGNNQPQHF; cdr3_nt: TGTGCCAGCAGCCTTATTGCCGGGACGGGGAACAATCAGCCCCAGCATTTT
d_call: NA; clone_size: NA; j_call: TRBJ1-1; v_call: TRBV6-5; cdr3_aa: CASSYGSQPNTEAFF; cdr3_nt: TGTGCCAGCAGTTACGGGTCGCAGCCGAACACTGAAGCTTTCTTT
d_call: NA; clone_size: many; j_call: TRBJ2-5; v_call: TRBV9; cdr3_aa: CASSTLSGDGETQYF; cdr3_nt: TGTGCCAGCAGCACCCTATCGGGGGACGGAGAGACCCAGTACTTC
d_call: NA; clone_size: few; j_call: TRBJ1-1; v_call: TRBV19; cdr3_aa: CASSIGVRNTEAFF; cdr3_nt: TGTGCCAGTAGTATAGGTGTCAGGAACACTGAAGCTTTCTTT
d_call: NA; clone_size: many; j_call: TRBJ1-1; v_call: TRBV14; cdr3_aa: CASSHMTGNTEAFF; cdr3_nt: TGTGCCAGCAGCCATATGACCGGGAACACTGAAGCTTTCTTT
d_call: NA; clone_size: NA; j_call: TRBJ1-1; v_call: TRBV12-3/TRBV12-4; cdr3_aa: CASSLARGKSTEAFF; cdr3_nt: TGTGCCAGCAGTTTAGCCCGGGGGAAGAGCACTGAAGCTTTCTTT
d_call: TRBD1; clone_size: NA; j_call: TRBJ2-2; v_call: TRBV5-1; cdr3_aa: CASSVGGTGGSDGELFF; cdr3_nt: TGCGCCAGCAGCGTTGGCGGGACAGGGGGATCTGACGGGGAGCTGTTTTTT
d_call: NA; clone_size: once; j_call: TRBJ2-6; v_call: TRBV2; cdr3_aa: CASIRSVARSGANVLTF; cdr3_nt: TGTGCCAGCATCCGATCGGTGGCCCGCTCTGGGGCCAACGTCCTGACTTTC
d_call: NA; clone_size: few; j_call: TRBJ2-5; v_call: TRBV6-1; cdr3_aa: CASSELGGVAMRETQYF; cdr3_nt: TGTGCCAGCAGTGAATTGGGTGGGGTAGCCATGAGGGAGACCCAGTACTTC
d_call: NA; clone_size: many; j_call: TRBJ2-7; v_call: TRBV7-8; cdr3_aa: CASSLAGGGTFYEQYF; cdr3_nt: TGTGCCAGCAGCTTAGCGGGTGGGGGGACTTTCTACGAGCAGTACTTC
d_call: NA; clone_size: NA; j_call: TRBJ2-1; v_call: TRBV6-2/TRBV6-3; cdr3_aa: CASNRDSAGGQFF; cdr3_nt: TGTGCCAGCAACCGGGACTCCGCGGGTGGGCAGTTCTTC
d_call: NA; clone_size: NA; j_call: TRBJ2-4; v_call: TRBV6-2/TRBV6-3; cdr3_aa: CASRRGGQNIQYF; cdr3_nt: TGTGCCAGCCGGAGGGGGGGACAAAACATTCAGTACTTC
d_call: NA; clone_size: NA; j_call: TRBJ2-1; v_call: TRBV6-5; cdr3_aa: CASSYSGGGGNEQFF; cdr3_nt: TGTGCCAGCAGTTACTCGGGGGGAGGGGGCAATGAGCAGTTCTTC
d_call: NA; clone_size: many; j_call: TRBJ2-1; v_call: TRBV20-1; cdr3_aa: CSAIPVQTYEQFF; cdr3_nt: TGCAGTGCTATCCCCGTCCAAACCTATGAGCAGTTCTTC
d_call: NA; clone_size: many; j_call: TRBJ1-6; v_call: TRBV2; cdr3_aa: CASSDGRTYNSPLHF; cdr3_nt: TGTGCCAGCAGTGATGGACGTACCTATAATTCACCCCTCCACTTT
d_call: TRBD1; clone_size: NA; j_call: TRBJ1-1; v_call: TRBV20-1; cdr3_aa: CSAETGINTEAFF; cdr3_nt: TGCAGTGCTGAGACAGGGATTAACACTGAAGCTTTCTTT
d_call: TRBD2; clone_size: NA; j_call: TRBJ2-7; v_call: TRBV7-2; cdr3_aa: CASSSGGLATYEQYF; cdr3_nt: TGTGCCAGCAGCTCGGGGGGACTAGCAACCTACGAGCAGTACTTC
d_call: TRBD2; clone_size: NA; j_call: TRBJ2-1; v_call: TRBV7-9; cdr3_aa: CASSSWTSGGADNEQFF; cdr3_nt: TGTGCCAGCAGCTCATGGACTAGCGGGGGGGCCGACAATGAGCAGTTCTTC
d_call: TRBD1; clone_size: many; j_call: TRBJ1-2; v_call: TRBV7-2; cdr3_aa: CASSLTGTGGGYTF; cdr3_nt: TGTGCCAGCAGCTTAACCGGGACAGGAGGCGGCTACACCTTC